This T cell receptor beta chain was retrieved from a study of regulatory T cells in long-lasting Graves disease. On this clonotype itself: A much larger clone lies one base from this, so it may be a read error.

As for time point: persistent/refractory GD, antithyroid drugs over 5 years with positive TRAb. Generation of the TCR library employed RNA extracted from PBMCs. Patients were from an endocrinology department in Xi'an, China. Investigators prepared the TCR beta libraries by applying iRepertoire HTBI primers and Arm-PCR of CDR3 regions. From the multiplex PCR reads, TCRdb called clonotypes with MiXCR, one entry per CDR3 protein. The sample comprises about 460,000 distinct CDR3 sequences, 22% of which are singletons, and 10% to 15% rests with the top ten. The specimen was peripheral blood mononuclear cells (PBMCs), collected when the disease was refractory, from a patient treated with antithyroid drugs. The sequence derives from a female donor with Graves disease.

CDR3 coding DNA: TGTGCCAGCATCCGAGGCGGACGGTTGACCTATGGCTACACCTTC. Translated, it gives CASIRGGRLTYGYTF. This sequence joins TRBV6-1 and TRBJ1-2, with D unresolved. CDR1 MNHNS and CDR2 SASEGT come from the germline V gene. Trimming shortened V by 7 bases and J by 4 bases, and 19 bases separated the two germline ends. CDR3 length: 15 residues.